The 15 T cell receptor beta chains below come from one sample, sequenced in a study of OX40 agonist ivuxolimab in advanced cancers. Sequenced by immunoSEQ multiplex PCR; TCRdb stores in-frame clones only, minus some. The sample contains approximately 52,000 clones, 75% to 90% of which appear only once. This material consisted of CD4+ or CD8+ T cells sorted from blood, taken in a trial of the OX40 agonist ivuxolimab. These receptors were taken from an adult with an advanced solid tumor such as melanoma, head and neck, liver or kidney cancer.

This chain connects TRBV29-1 to TRBJ1-2; D might be TRBD1 (5 bases). CDR3 length: 15 amino acids. Trimming stripped 4 bases from V and 8 bases from J, with 23 bases between. Germline V CDR1 and CDR2: SQVTM, ANQGSEA. The CDR3 is CSVAGGTSPANGYTF. The CDR3 nucleotides are TGCAGCGTTGCGGGCGGGACTTCCCCCGCCAACGGCTACACCTTC.

The chain is built from TRBV4-2 and TRBJ1-4, with TRBD1 identical over 12 bases. There are 18 residues in the CDR3. The V segment lost 3 bases and the J segment 7 bases; nucleotides outside the gene matches: 12. In germline, CDR1 is LGHNA, CDR2 YNFKEQ. CDR3 loop: CASSQALGTGGAGEKLFF. The DNA for the CDR3 is TGTGCCAGCAGCCAGGCGTTAGGGACAGGGGGCGCGGGTGAAAAACTGTTTTTT.

This chain uses TRBV2 with TRBJ2-3; 7 bases match TRBD1. V lost 5 bases and J lost 5; bases outside the gene matches: 10. Germline assignment: CDR1 SNHLY and CDR2 FYNNEI. The CDR3 consists of 15 residues. CDR3 loop: CASSPRTGDIDTQYF. In DNA, the CDR3 is TGTGCCAGCAGTCCCCGAACAGGGGACATAGATACGCAGTATTTT.

The chain's CDR3 is CASSPRQILPPYEQYF. The CDR3 DNA reads as TGTGCCAGCAGCCCCCGACAGATTTTACCGCCCTACGAGCAGTACTTC. This chain uses TRBV9 with TRBJ2-5; a weak D match, TRBD1 (5 bases). The J call could be wrong; TRBJ2-7 is a better fit for the DNA end. CDR1 is SGDLS, CDR2 YYNGEE, per germline. CDR3 length: 16 amino acids.

The chain combines TRBV7-2 with TRBJ2-7; D is unclear. With 1 base removed from V and 0 bases from J, the gap between germline ends came to 7 bases. Germline CDR1 reads SGHTA; CDR2 reads FQGNSA. The CDR3 has 14 residues. The CDR3 reads CASSLGIRSYEQYF. The CDR3 nucleotides are TGTGCCAGCAGCTTAGGAATCCGCTCCTACGAGCAGTACTTC.

This clone has just one count. The chain recombines TRBV7-2 with TRBJ1-5; D is unresolved. Germline V gene data show CDR1 as SGHTA and CDR2 as FQGNSA. The CDR3 contains 17 residues. The V and J ends lost 5 bases and 2 bases respectively, with 19 bases between them. In nucleotides, the CDR3 is TGTGCCAGCAGCCACGAGGTTTGGGGTAGAGGCAATCAGCCCCAGCATTTT. Translation: CASSHEVWGRGNQPQHF.

The chain uses TRBV29-1 and TRBJ2-7; 8 positions agree with TRBD1. V was pared by 7 bases and J by 3 bases, with 11 bases of the junction left unmatched. This CDR3 has 14 amino acids. CDR1 and CDR2 from the germline V gene are SQVTM and ANQGSEA. The CDR3 region has the DNA TGCAGCGGTAGGTCGGGGACAGGTCACTACGAGCAGTACTTC. Translation: CSGRSGTGHYEQYF.

There are a few counts of this clone. V usage is TRBV21-1 and J usage is TRBJ2-2; TRBD1 is taken as the D call from the table, unchecked against the DNA. TRBV21-1 is annotated as a pseudogene. The CDR3 loop spans 18 amino acids. DNA for the CDR3: TGTGCCAGCAGCAAAGCCCTAGACAGGGGGCCATACACCGGGGAGCTGTTTTTT. It specifies CASSKALDRGPYTGELFF.

This clone occurred once. This sequence joins TRBV6-5 and TRBJ1-1, with D uncertain. The length of the CDR3 is 15 residues. CDR1 is MNHEY, CDR2 SVGAGI, per germline. The V and J ends lost 6 bases and 1 base respectively, with 15 bases between them. CDR3 bases: TGTGCCAGCAGCCCCTCCCCGGGTGGGAACACTGAAGCTTTCTTT. This gives the protein CASSPSPGGNTEAFF.

This clone was seen a single time. This chain links TRBV10-3 with TRBJ2-3; D possibly uses TRBD1 or TRBD2 (6 bases each). This CDR3 is 19 amino acids long. The ends were cut back, 0 bases at V and 1 base at J, with 20 bases in the middle. CDR1 is ENHRY, CDR2 SYGVKD, per germline. The CDR3 region is CAISESVEGGPPGTDTQYF. CDR3 DNA sequence: TGTGCCATCAGTGAGTCAGTGGAGGGGGGCCCCCCCGGCACAGATACGCAGTATTTT.

For the CDR3, the DNA is TGTGCCAGCAGCTGGGACAGGGGAGGGGAAAAACTGTTTTTT. Encoded protein: CASSWDRGGEKLFF. V usage is TRBV6-6 and J usage is TRBJ1-4, with 10 bases fitting TRBD1. V lost 6 bases, J lost 8 bases, and 6 bases stayed unmatched. Per germline, CDR1 MNHNY and CDR2 SVGAGI (reference sequence). This CDR3 comprises 14 residues.

The chain employs TRBV27 and TRBJ1-5; possible D gene TRBD1, 5 bases. The CDR3 consists of 13 residues. V lost 2 bases, J lost 7 bases, and 9 bases lay in between. Per germline, CDR1 MNHEY and CDR2 SMNVEV (reference sequence). The CDR3 is CASSLMGGQPQHF. CDR3 sequence (DNA): TGTGCCAGCAGTTTAATGGGGGGGCAGCCCCAGCATTTT.

The chain joins TRBV11-2 to TRBJ2-1; no definite D call. The CDR3 extends over 11 amino acids. CDR1 and CDR2 from the germline V gene are SGHAT and FQNNGV. Trimming pared 1 base from V and 8 bases from J, leaving 3 bases between. The CDR3 DNA reads as TGTGCCAGCAGCTTAGCCCATGAGCAGTTCTTC. Translated: CASSLAHEQFF. Full variable domain (rest looked up from reference TRBV11-2 and TRBJ2-1): EAGVAQSPRYKIIEKRQSVAFWCNPISGHATLYWYQQILGQGPKLLIQFQNNGVVDDSQLPKDRFSAERLKGVDSTLKIQPAKLEDSAVYLCASSLAHEQFFGPGTRLTVL.

The chain couples TRBV6-5 to TRBJ2-1, with 8 nucleotides matching TRBD2. This CDR3 contains 12 residues. Germline CDR1 and CDR2: MNHEY and SVGAGI. The V and J ends lost 8 bases and 5 bases, in that order; junction bases with no gene match: 2. The CDR3: CASSGLDNEQFF. CDR3 nucleotide sequence: TGTGCCAGCTCGGGACTAGACAATGAGCAGTTCTTC.

This chain joins TRBV5-6 and TRBJ1-1, with D perhaps TRBD1 (5 bases). Germline CDR1 and CDR2: SGHDT and YYEEEE. V lost 6 bases to trimming and J lost 10 bases, with 19 bases between them. This CDR3 region has 13 residues. CDR3 sequence (DNA): TGTGCCAGCACTCTCTTTGGGGGTCGGGGAGCTTTCTTT. This gives the protein CASTLFGGRGAFF.